This T cell receptor beta chain was retrieved from a study of HIV-infected children after antiretroviral therapy interruption. On the study more broadly: Recorded EBV and CMV exposure existed for most children.

Concerning this clonotype: No antigen is known for it.

Treatment here: PENTA 11 planned treatment interruption arm or continuous ART arm. At least 24 weeks of at least three-drug ART, in children 2 to 15 years. Unique molecular identifiers were included in an RNA-based 3' RACE TCR library. TCRdb called the 3' RACE reads again in MiXCR, with one record for every CDR3 protein. The sample has approximately 16,000 distinct CDR3 sequences, 3% to 4% seen once. Findings of the study overall: After treatment interruption started, naive CD4+ CDR3 overlap across time points dropped.

The CDR3 has 13 residues. V lost 4 bases to trimming and J lost 6 bases, with 13 bases between them. This chain connects TRBV12-3 or TRBV12-4 to TRBJ2-7; maybe TRBD1 (6 bases). The specimen was CD45RO+ CD8+ T cells from PBMCs, pooled from several time points, collected from a donor given antiretroviral therapy, either interrupted or continuous. Subset described: memory CD8+ CD45RO+ CD45RA- T cells. The receptor was derived from a pool of human donors with HIV. CDR3 coding DNA: TGTGCCAGCAGTTCCACAGGGATCGGCGAGCAGTACTTC. Protein product: CASSSTGIGEQYF.